The 29 T cell receptor beta chains given below trace back to one sample, sequenced in a study of blood T cells in healthy people across ages (dated by TCRdb to about 2015). Library preparation was by 5' RACE. Sequencing relied on an Illumina HiSeq 2500. The second PCR ran for roughly 7 to 11 cycles and used a J-beta primer mix along with a sample-barcoded 5' primer. TCRdb reanalyzed the raw reads on its own, using fastp at Q25 for trimming and MiXCR for clone calling, and kept in-frame beta chains. Duplicate CDR3 protein sequences are folded into a single record with the most common DNA and genes. The sample table shows 1,500,000 or so distinct CDR3 sequences, and approximately 59% are seen once. The ten largest clones take up roughly 7% of the sample. Sequencing input: blood. All receptors come from a man in his late teens or twenties in good health.

The rearrangement joins TRBV6-5 to TRBJ1-6; TRBD1 might be the D (6 bases). This CDR3 is 15 amino acids long. The germline V gene encodes CDR1 MNHEY and CDR2 SVGAGI. Trimming pared 8 bases from V and 11 bases from J, leaving 22 bases between. CDR3 in DNA: TGTGCCAGCGGCGCTAGAGGGGGGGTTCAAGCACCCCTCCACTTT. Translated: CASGARGGVQAPLHF.

The V call is TRBV14, the J call TRBJ2-1, with a weak D call TRBD1 (5 bases). The CDR3 sequence is 15 residues long. V lost 4 bases and J 4 bases, leaving 14 bases between the germline ends. Germline CDR1 is SGHDN and CDR2 is FVKESK. CDR3 loop: CASSPPGILYNEQFF. In DNA form, the CDR3 reads TGTGCCAGCAGCCCACCAGGGATTCTATACAATGAGCAGTTCTTC.

A remark on this clonotype: Sequence at one end of the junction differs from germline and may be a read error. This chain joins TRBV5-6 and TRBJ2-3; TRBD2 might be the D (6 bases). The CDR3 sequence is 16 residues long. Germline loops: CDR1 SGHDT, CDR2 YYEEEE. Here the CDR3 reads CASSLALGTSTDTQYF. For the CDR3, the DNA is TGTGCCAGTAGCTTGGCACTGGGGACTAGCACAGATACGCAGTATTTT.

There are a few counts of this clonotype. The chain uses TRBV12-3 or TRBV12-4 and TRBJ2-7; TRBD1 is a possible D gene (7 bases). The CDR3 is made up of 15 amino acids. V lost 4 bases and J lost 5, with 18 bases in between. The CDR3 bases are TGTGCCAGCAGTTCGCCTTCCAGGGGGGTCGACGAGCAGTACTTC. Amino acids: CASSSPSRGVDEQYF.

V is TRBV4-3 and J is TRBJ1-1; TRBD1 aligns across 7 bases. Germline lookup yields CDR1 LGHNA and CDR2 YSLEER. V shed 4 bases and J 3 bases; nucleotides not matched to a gene: 14. The CDR3 loop spans 17 amino acids. DNA of the CDR3: TGCGCCAGCAGCCCCGGGGACAGATACGAACTGGACACTGAAGCTTTCTTT. Protein: CASSPGDRYELDTEAFF.

The rearrangement links TRBV20-1 to TRBJ2-5, with 8 bases lining up with TRBD2. V shed 4 bases, J shed 5 bases, and the junction held 6 bases outside the gene matches. The CDR3 runs to 13 residues. In germline, CDR1 is DFQATT, CDR2 SNEGSKA (reference sequence). CDR3 bases: TGCAGTGCTACTGGACTAGCTCAGGAGACCCAGTACTTC. It encodes CSATGLAQETQYF.

This clonotype has only a few counts. The chain has TRBV28 and TRBJ2-7; D may be TRBD1 (6 bases). Deletions cut 7 bases from V and 4 bases from J, with 11 bases between. CDR1 is MDHEN and CDR2 is SYDVKM in the germline V gene. This CDR3 contains 12 residues. CDR3 loop: CASTQQGYEQYF. Written as DNA, the CDR3 is TGTGCCAGCACCCAACAGGGATACGAGCAGTACTTC.

This chain joins TRBV15 and TRBJ2-7, with 14 nucleotides matching TRBD2. This CDR3 has 17 residues. V dropped 6 bases and J dropped 10; count of bases not matched to a gene: 17. Germline V gives CDR1 LNHNV, CDR2 YYDKDF (reference sequence). CDR3 nucleotides: TGTGCCACCAGTACCGGGACTAGCGGGAGTATTTTTCGTGGACAGTACTTC. It specifies CATSTGTSGSIFRGQYF.

The chain is built from TRBV20-1 and TRBJ2-5; D may be TRBD2 (6 bases). Germline V gene data show CDR1 as DFQATT and CDR2 as SNEGSKA (reference sequence). The CDR3 consists of 17 residues. Trimming pared 4 bases from V and 9 bases from J, leaving 30 bases between. In nucleotides, the CDR3 is TGCAGTGCTACGAATAGCGCAGGTGGCCGTGGGTGGGGGGCCCAGTACTTC. It specifies CSATNSAGGRGWGAQYF.

V and J are TRBV20-1 and TRBJ2-4; TRBD1 or TRBD2 may be the D gene (5 bases each). The DNA end favors TRBJ2-7, so the J call may be wrong. Germline CDR1 is DFQATT and CDR2 is SNEGSKA (reference sequence). The CDR3 spans 14 residues. The DNA of the CDR3 is TGCAGTGCATTCAGGTGGGACCAGACTTTCGAGCAGTACTTC. Translation gives CSAFRWDQTFEQYF.

V is TRBV4-1 and J is TRBJ1-1, with D tentatively TRBD1 (5 bases). The germline gives CDR1 MGHRA, CDR2 YSYEKL. Deletions cut 2 bases from V and 1 base from J, with 8 bases between. CDR3 size: 14 residues. CDR3 in amino acids: CASSQRGRNTEAFF. Here the CDR3 DNA reads TGCGCCAGCAGCCAAAGGGGAAGGAACACTGAAGCTTTCTTT.

This chain connects TRBV2 to TRBJ2-3, with D hard to call. From germline, CDR1 is SNHLY and CDR2 FYNNEI. This CDR3 comprises 14 residues. V lost 7 bases, J lost 0 bases, and 11 bases lay in between. CDR3 protein: CASISGGSTDTQYF. CDR3 coding DNA: TGTGCCAGCATATCGGGCGGAAGCACAGATACGCAGTATTTT.

This clonotype was counted once. The chain combines TRBV30 with TRBJ2-1, with TRBD1 identical over 10 bases. Germline loops: CDR1 GTSNPN, CDR2 SVGIG (reference sequence). The ends lost 6 bases at V and 4 bases at J; junction bases unmatched: 3. This CDR3 comprises 13 residues. The CDR3 region is CACRTGGYNEQFF. The CDR3, as DNA: TGTGCCTGTCGGACAGGGGGATACAATGAGCAGTTCTTC. The full variable domain, in which reference TRBV30 and TRBJ2-1 provide the parts outside the CDR3, is SQTIHQWPATLVQPVGSPLSLECTVEGTSNPNLYWYRQAAGRGLQLLFYSVGIGQISSEVPQNLSASRPQDRQFILSSKKLLLSDSGFYLCACRTGGYNEQFFGPGTRLTVL.

Notes on this clonotype: The junction and the germline gene differ at one end; a read error may be behind it. This chain's CDR3 is CAISEKLVRVPGTNVLTF. The CDR3 DNA follows: TGTGCCATCAGTGAGAAGCTCGTCAGGGTTCCTGGGACCAACGTCCTGACTTTC. The rearrangement uses TRBV10-3 and TRBJ2-6; possible D gene TRBD1, 5 bases. The CDR3 runs to 18 residues. Germline CDR1 ENHRY, CDR2 SYGVKD.

V is TRBV15 and J is TRBJ2-1, with TRBD2 identical over 9 bases. This CDR3 contains 16 residues. Trimming took 3 bases from V and 5 from J; bases not matched to a gene: 8. Looked up from germline, CDR1 is LNHNV and CDR2 is YYDKDF (reference sequence). This chain's CDR3 is CATSRSGLAPNNEQFF. DNA for the CDR3: TGTGCCACCAGCAGGTCGGGACTAGCACCGAACAATGAGCAGTTCTTC.

V gene TRBV14 combines with J gene TRBJ2-2; the match to TRBD2 covers 9 bases. V dropped 0 bases and J dropped 4; count of bases not matched to a gene: 6. The CDR3 is made up of 17 amino acids. CDR1 and CDR2 (germline): SGHDN, FVKESK. CDR3 in amino acids: CASSQESPAGGTGELFF. In DNA, the CDR3 is TGTGCCAGCAGCCAAGAAAGTCCAGCGGGAGGCACCGGGGAGCTGTTTTTT.

In nucleotides, the CDR3 is TGTGCCTGGAGTCCCGGGGCTCAGCCCCAGCATTTT. This codes for CAWSPGAQPQHF. This chain uses TRBV30 with TRBJ1-5, with D possibly being TRBD1 (5 bases). Trimming cost V 2 bases and J 6 bases, with 8 bases left between them. Germline CDR1 GTSNPN, CDR2 SVGIG (reference sequence). The CDR3 runs to 12 residues.

V gene TRBV7-8 combines with J gene TRBJ2-3; the D call may be TRBD1 or TRBD2 (5 bases each). The V gene's germline CDR1 is SGHVS and CDR2 FQNEAQ. Trimming stripped 4 bases from V and 4 bases from J, with 18 bases between. The CDR3 totals 16 residues. The CDR3 loop is CASSSPRDPKADTQYF. The CDR3 nucleotides read TGTGCCAGCAGCTCGCCTCGGGACCCCAAAGCAGATACGCAGTATTTT.

The rearrangement links TRBV6-2 or TRBV6-3 to TRBJ2-1, with 10 bases lining up with TRBD2. CDR1 is MNHEY and CDR2 is SVGEGT in the germline V gene. The CDR3 sequence is 17 residues long. V shed 5 bases, J shed 1 base, and the junction held 8 bases outside the gene matches. The CDR3 is CASSEGTSDGSYNEQFF. The CDR3 nucleotides are TGTGCCAGCAGTGAGGGGACTAGCGATGGTTCCTACAATGAGCAGTTCTTC.

This chain links TRBV20-1 with TRBJ1-5; D is possibly TRBD1 (5 bases). This CDR3 comprises 14 residues. CDR1 and CDR2 (germline): DFQATT, SNEGSKA (reference sequence). Trimming left V 5 bases short and J 2 bases short, with 13 bases between. CDR3 DNA sequence: TGCAGTGCTGGGGACCCACGGGGCAATCAGCCCCAGCATTTT. Its translation is CSAGDPRGNQPQHF.

V usage is TRBV6-4 and J usage is TRBJ2-1; D remains unclear. Germline values: CDR1 MRHNA, CDR2 SNTAGT. V lost 4 bases, J lost 8 bases, and 15 bases lay in between. The CDR3 sequence is 14 residues long. CDR3: CASSVGYGYDEQFF. CDR3 DNA sequence: TGTGCCAGCAGTGTGGGGTATGGGTACGATGAGCAGTTCTTC.

V usage is TRBV5-1 and J usage is TRBJ2-7, with D possibly being TRBD1 (5 bases). Germline V gene sequence: CDR1 SGHRS, CDR2 YFSETQ. The CDR3 length is 14 residues. The V end was cut by 3 bases, the J end by 4 bases, with 14 bases between. The CDR3 DNA is TGCGCCAGCAGCTGGACATCCCAAACTTACGAGCAGTACTTC. Translation gives CASSWTSQTYEQYF.

The CDR3 protein is CASSPPGRLQTQYF. DNA for the CDR3: TGCGCCAGCAGCCCCCCAGGCAGGCTCCAGACCCAGTACTTC. This chain joins TRBV4-1 and TRBJ2-5, with unresolved D. The germline V and J ends were trimmed by 4 bases and 6 bases, with 15 bases remaining between them. The CDR3 has 14 amino acids. Germline CDR1 MGHRA, CDR2 YSYEKL.

The chain carries TRBV15 and TRBJ2-6, with D hard to call. Trimming took off 0 bases at V and 0 bases at J, with 12 bases between the two ends. Germline lookup yields CDR1 LNHNV and CDR2 YYDKDF (reference sequence). The CDR3 is made up of 18 amino acids. For the CDR3, the DNA is TGTGCCACCAGCAGAGAAGGTCCGACCAACTCTGGGGCCAACGTCCTGACTTTC. Translating it yields CATSREGPTNSGANVLTF.

In regard to this clonotype: The junction shows a germline mismatch at one end, possibly a read error. This chain connects TRBV6-2 or TRBV6-3 to TRBJ2-7; D unresolved. This CDR3 has 13 amino acids. The germline V gene encodes CDR1 MNHEY and CDR2 SVGEGT. This chain's CDR3 is CAGSYGQNYEQYF. CDR3 nucleotide sequence: TGTGCCGGCAGTTACGGGCAGAACTACGAGCAGTACTTC.

This sequence joins TRBV11-2 and TRBJ2-1; D might be TRBD2 (5 bases). The J call may be in error: the DNA end matches TRBJ2-7 better. The germline V gene has CDR1 SGHAT and CDR2 FQNNGV. The length of the CDR3 is 12 residues. This CDR3 is CASRNGVGEQYF. CDR3 bases: TGTGCCAGCCGCAACGGGGTTGGCGAGCAGTACTTC.

The J gene is TRBJ2-1, the V gene TRBV7-2; no definite D call. The V and J ends lost 1 base and 10 bases respectively, with 8 bases between them. Germline V gene data show CDR1 as SGHTA and CDR2 as FQGNSA. This CDR3 has 12 amino acids. Written as DNA, the CDR3 is TGTGCCAGCAGCTTAGTTTGGCGAGAGCAGTTCTTC. This sequence encodes CASSLVWREQFF. The full variable domain, in which reference TRBV7-2 and TRBJ2-1 provide the parts outside the CDR3, is GAGVSQSPSNKVTEKGKDVELRCDPISGHTALYWYRQSLGQGLEFLIYFQGNSAPDKSGLPSDRFSAERTGGSVSTLTIQRTQQEDSAVYLCASSLVWREQFFGPGTRLTVL.

The gene calls are TRBV4-1 and TRBJ1-1; maybe TRBD1 (5 bases). V was cut by 4 bases and J by 5 bases, with 20 bases left in between. This CDR3 spans 16 amino acids. Germline V gene data show CDR1 as MGHRA and CDR2 as YSYEKL. The CDR3 DNA is TGCGCCAGCAGCCCTGAGCCTTGGGGCTGGGGGACTGAAGCTTTCTTT. It encodes CASSPEPWGWGTEAFF.

The genes are TRBV6-5 and TRBJ1-1; D perhaps matches TRBD1 (6 bases). The V end was cut by 2 bases, the J end by 1 base, with 11 bases between. Germline CDR1 and CDR2: MNHEY and SVGAGI. This CDR3 has 15 residues. CDR3 bases: TGTGCCAGCAGTTACCAACCGGGACAGAACACTGAAGCTTTCTTT. Residues: CASSYQPGQNTEAFF.